This T cell receptor beta chain comes out of a study of shared clonotypes between healthy human individuals. Whole-study results and caveats: A handful of donors shared approximately 5% of their naive CD4 clonotypes.

V was clipped by 1 base and J by 5 bases; unmatched bases: 5. Germline CDR1 reads SGHAT; CDR2 reads FQNNGV. The CDR3 contains 15 residues. CD45RO-negative, CCR7-selected cells formed the naive CD8 fraction, which excluded terminally differentiated effector memory CD45RA+ cells. This clone has a single count. Its specificity is unknown. Assay used: immunoSEQ multiplex PCR; TCRdb lists only in-frame clones, some missing. The sample lists about 820,000 clones, about 92% occurring once. This chain uses TRBV11-2 with TRBJ2-1; 7 bases are a match to TRBD2. The specimen was naive CD8+ T cells sorted from blood. This receptor was identified in a man aged 25 to 40 in good health. This CDR3 reads CASSLVGGGHNEQFF. The CDR3 DNA sequence: TGTGCCAGCAGCTTAGTCGGCGGGGGACACAATGAGCAGTTCTTC.